The present T cell receptor beta chain was sequenced within a study of PD-L1 blockade in urothelial cancer. Study as a whole: Analysis of the blood was performed 3 weeks (second dose) and 6 weeks after treatment start. There were a median of around 140,000 T cells in blood samples. Study results and limitations: Durable-benefit patients showed greater tumor-associated blood clone expansion at 3 weeks.

Regarding time point: peripheral blood 6 weeks after treatment start. Locally advanced or metastatic urothelial carcinoma was present in patients. Repertoires were generated with immunoSEQ multiplex PCR, while TCRdb's copy carries only in-frame clones and drops some. The table has under 30,000 clones, 70% to 80% seen once. Remarks on this clone: Its antigen is not known.

Trimming shortened V by 4 bases and J by 1 base, and 13 bases separated the two germline ends. This CDR3 has 15 amino acids. Per the germline V gene, CDR1 is SGHDN and CDR2 is FVKESK. The chain employs TRBV14 and TRBJ1-1; D might be TRBD1 (5 bases). The origin of this receptor is a man between 65 and 79 years old with urothelial cancer. The input for sequencing was PBMCs, taken around atezolizumab (anti-PD-L1) treatment. The CDR3 is CASSPTFRGNTEAFF. Written as DNA, the CDR3 is TGTGCCAGCAGCCCCACCTTTAGGGGGAACACTGAAGCTTTCTTT.